This entry lists 32 T cell receptor beta chains sequenced from one sample in a study of response to subunit inactivated influenza vaccine. TCRdb reprocessed the RT-PCR reads via MiXCR and lists one record per CDR3 protein. The sample holds about 610,000 distinct CDR3 sequences; less than 15% are singletons and the top ten take 8.5% to 14%. The sequencing used PBMCs from blood, collected roughly 12 days after vaccination. Receptors were obtained from a man aged 45-65 years who received an inactivated influenza vaccine.

This clonotype has more than one count but fewer than ten. The rearrangement links TRBV6-1 to TRBJ2-6; D uncertain. This CDR3 region has 13 residues. Deletions cut 8 bases from V and 0 bases from J, with 5 bases between. Germline assignment: CDR1 MNHNS and CDR2 SASEGT. CDR3 protein: CASQLSGANVLTF. CDR3 DNA sequence: TGTGCCAGCCAGCTCTCTGGGGCCAACGTCCTGACTTTC.

CDR3 DNA: TGTGCCAGCCACGACCGGGACAGGACCGTTAACACTGAAGCTTTCTTT. As protein: CASHDRDRTVNTEAFF. The gene calls are TRBV18 and TRBJ1-1; 8 bases agree with TRBD1. The CDR3 has 16 amino acids. Germline-derived CDR1 and CDR2 are KGHSH and LQKENI. Unmatched junction bases numbered 13, after V lost 8 bases and J lost 2 bases.

The rearrangement links TRBV18 to TRBJ1-4; no clear D gene. CDR3 size: 15 residues. V dropped 3 bases and J dropped 0 bases, with 8 bases sitting between them. Germline-derived CDR1 and CDR2 are KGHSH and LQKENI. CDR3 sequence: CASSPVYTTNEKLFF. Here the CDR3 DNA reads TGTGCCAGCTCACCCGTTTATACAACTAATGAAAAACTGTTTTTT. The entire variable domain, with the rest obtained from reference TRBV18 and TRBJ1-4, is as follows: NAGVMQNPRHLVRRRGQEARLRCSPMKGHSHVYWYRQLPEEGLKFMVYLQKENIIDESGMPKERFSAEFPKEGPSILRIQQVVRGDSAAYFCASSPVYTTNEKLFFGSGTQLSVL.

This chain connects TRBV7-2 to TRBJ1-6; D unresolved. Germline values: CDR1 SGHTA, CDR2 FQGNSA. The ends were cut back, 1 base at V and 9 bases at J, with 7 bases in the middle. The CDR3 has 13 residues. In DNA, the CDR3 is TGTGCCAGCAGCTTAGAACCGATTTCACCCCTCCACTTT. This codes for CASSLEPISPLHF.

This clonotype was detected only a few times. This chain connects TRBV11-2 to TRBJ2-7; 7 bases fit TRBD1. The CDR3 consists of 15 residues. V lost 5 bases, J lost 2 bases, and 9 bases stayed unmatched. The germline V gene has CDR1 SGHAT and CDR2 FQNNGV. CDR3 residues: CASSLGGRVPYEQYF. CDR3 bases: TGTGCCAGCAGCCTAGGGGGCAGGGTGCCCTACGAGCAGTACTTC.

This clonotype was seen ten or more times. The chain couples TRBV30 to TRBJ1-4; D remains unclear. The CDR3 has 18 residues. V lost 0 bases to trimming and J lost 3 bases, with 20 bases between them. Germline V lookup: CDR1 GTSNPN, CDR2 SVGIG (reference sequence). CDR3 coding DNA: TGTGCCTGGAGTGTACCCCCCGTGTATGCGGTAGCTAATGAAAAACTGTTTTTT. It is translated as CAWSVPPVYAVANEKLFF.

This clonotype has only a few counts. The gene calls are TRBV12-3 or TRBV12-4 and TRBJ2-7; D is perhaps TRBD1 (6 bases). The V end lost 3 bases, the J end lost 0 bases, and 9 bases lay between the germline ends. CDR3 length equals 14 residues. CDR3 in DNA: TGTGCCAGCAGTTTCCGGGACAACTCCTACGAGCAGTACTTC. Residues: CASSFRDNSYEQYF.

This clonotype was detected only a few times. The J gene is TRBJ2-1, the V gene TRBV20-1; 7 bases line up with TRBD1. This CDR3 comprises 14 residues. V lost 5 bases to trimming and J lost 0 bases; unmatched junction nucleotides: 4. Germline CDR1 DFQATT, CDR2 SNEGSKA (reference sequence). This CDR3 reads CSARTGSSYNEQFF. CDR3 bases: TGCAGTGCTCGGACAGGAAGCTCCTACAATGAGCAGTTCTTC.

This clonotype was seen once. The gene calls are TRBV11-2 and TRBJ2-1, with D maybe TRBD2 (6 bases). Germline V gene sequence: CDR1 SGHAT, CDR2 FQNNGV. The V and J ends lost 2 bases and 5 bases respectively, with 16 bases between them. CDR3 length: 16 amino acids. The CDR3 loop is CASSLPLALRNNEQFF. CDR3 bases: TGTGCCAGCAGCTTACCCCTAGCGCTTAGGAACAATGAGCAGTTCTTC.

This clonotype was picked up a small number of times. The chain combines TRBV6-2 or TRBV6-3 with TRBJ2-7; D is uncertain. Germline V gives CDR1 MNHEY, CDR2 SVGEGT. The V and J ends lost 8 bases and 6 bases respectively, with 11 bases between them. The CDR3 loop spans 11 amino acids. The CDR3 nucleotides are TGTGCCAGCGGAAGGAGTGGCGAGCAGTACTTC. This encodes CASGRSGEQYF.

In this sample, this clonotype turned up a few times. The rearrangement links TRBV11-2 to TRBJ2-7; D perhaps matches TRBD2 (6 bases). Germline V lookup: CDR1 SGHAT, CDR2 FQNNGV. Trimming stripped 3 bases from V and 3 bases from J, with 9 bases between. The CDR3 sequence is 13 residues long. CDR3 nucleotide sequence: TGTGCCAGCAGCTTTGTGCGGGACTACGAGCAGTACTTC. Its translation: CASSFVRDYEQYF.

The DNA for the CDR3 is TGTGCCAGCAGCCAGTACGGACTTCACGCCGCAGATACGCAGTATTTT. Its protein product is CASSQYGLHAADTQYF. J is TRBJ2-3 and V is TRBV3-1, with D perhaps matching TRBD2 (5 bases). Germline CDR1 LGHDT, CDR2 YNNKEL (reference sequence). V lost 3 bases and J 4 bases, leaving 17 bases between the germline ends. The CDR3 spans 16 residues.

V is TRBV4-3 and J is TRBJ2-3; D perhaps matches TRBD2 (7 bases). The ends were cut back, 2 bases at V and 4 bases at J, with 16 bases in the middle. The CDR3 is made up of 16 amino acids. Germline V CDR1 and CDR2: LGHNA, YSLEER. The CDR3 DNA is TGCGCCAGCAGCCAACAGGGGATTGGGAGGGCAGATACGCAGTATTTT. This translates into CASSQQGIGRADTQYF.

There are many counts of this clonotype. The rearrangement links TRBV7-2 to TRBJ2-3; 7 positions match TRBD2. The CDR3 contains 14 residues. CDR1 and CDR2 from the germline V gene are SGHTA and FQGNSA. V was pared by 1 base and J by 3 bases, with 1 base of the junction left unmatched. For the CDR3, the DNA is TGTGCCAGCAGCTTAGTGCGGGAGACAGATACGCAGTATTTT. This codes for CASSLVRETDTQYF.

This clonotype was observed a handful of times. This chain connects TRBV29-1 to TRBJ2-7; 8 bases align to TRBD2. This CDR3 contains 15 residues. The J segment lost 3 bases and the V segment lost 6 bases, leaving 13 bases of the junction unmatched. CDR1 is SQVTM and CDR2 is ANQGSEA in the germline V gene. The CDR3 DNA is TGCAGCGTGAAGGCTAGCGGGTTCGGCGACTACGAGCAGTACTTC. This gives the protein CSVKASGFGDYEQYF.

This clonotype was counted only a few times. The V and J genes are TRBV12-3 or TRBV12-4 and TRBJ2-7, with D perhaps matching TRBD1 or TRBD2 (6 bases each). The CDR3 consists of 14 residues. Trimming removed 6 bases from V and 6 bases from J, with 18 bases in between. DNA for the CDR3: TGTGCCAGCAGCCTGGGGGGCCTCACCGGCGAGCAGTACTTC. Protein product: CASSLGGLTGEQYF.

This clonotype was detected a few times. This chain links TRBV11-2 with TRBJ2-5, with 9 bases matching TRBD2. The CDR3 has 17 residues. Trimming took 2 bases from V and 3 from J; bases not matched to a gene: 10. CDR1 is SGHAT and CDR2 is FQNNGV in the germline V gene. CDR3: CASSLQVAGVRKETQYF. CDR3 in DNA: TGTGCCAGCAGCTTACAAGTAGCGGGAGTCCGAAAAGAGACCCAGTACTTC.

This clonotype appeared a few times. This chain uses TRBV7-3 with TRBJ1-5; the D gene is possibly TRBD1 (6 bases). V was pared by 7 bases and J by 0 bases, with 16 bases between. The CDR3 is made up of 16 amino acids. Germline V gives CDR1 SGHTA, CDR2 FQGTGA. The DNA for the CDR3 is TGTGCCAGCAAGAAGAAGGGGGAGTATAGCAATCAGCCCCAGCATTTT. Translation: CASKKKGEYSNQPQHF.

Notes on this clonotype: An end of the junction does not agree with germline; a read error may underlie this. This rearrangement joins TRBV19 to TRBJ2-7, with TRBD2 as a possible D gene (6 bases). This CDR3 has 15 residues. CDR1 is LNHDA, CDR2 SQIVND, per germline (reference sequence). The CDR3: CASSAGTGRSYVQYF. In nucleotides, the CDR3 is TGTGCCAGTAGTGCCGGGACGGGGAGGTCCTACGTGCAGTACTTC.

This clonotype occurred a few times. J is TRBJ2-7 and V is TRBV4-1; D unclear. V lost 0 bases and J 2 bases, leaving 8 bases between the germline ends. CDR1 and CDR2 from the germline V gene are MGHRA and YSYEKL. The CDR3 runs to 14 residues. In nucleotides, the CDR3 is TGCGCCAGCAGCCAAGAAGCCACCGCCTACGAGCAGTACTTC. Translating gives CASSQEATAYEQYF.

The DNA for the CDR3 is TGTGCCAGCAGTGTACAGGGTTCCCCAGAGACCCAGTACTTC. This codes for CASSVQGSPETQYF. The chain uses TRBV12-3 or TRBV12-4 and TRBJ2-5; perhaps TRBD1 as D (6 bases). The V and J ends lost 5 bases and 4 bases respectively, with 14 bases between them. This CDR3 spans 14 amino acids.

This clonotype has a handful of counts. The CDR3: CASSQRLTSVYNEQFF. The CDR3 region has the DNA TGTGCCAGCAGCCAACGTTTAACTAGTGTCTACAATGAGCAGTTCTTC. This chain uses TRBV3-1 with TRBJ2-1; possible D gene TRBD2, 5 bases. The CDR3 loop spans 16 amino acids. V dropped 2 bases and J dropped 3 bases, with 14 bases sitting between them. Germline loops: CDR1 LGHDT, CDR2 YNNKEL (reference sequence).

This clonotype was detected a few times. The chain recombines TRBV5-6 with TRBJ2-6; 8 bases are a match to TRBD1. The V and J ends lost 1 base and 2 bases, in that order; junction bases with no gene match: 2. Germline assignment: CDR1 SGHDT and CDR2 YYEEEE. This CDR3 region has 16 residues. This CDR3 is CASSLIQGAGANVLTF. CDR3 DNA sequence: TGTGCCAGCAGCTTGATACAGGGGGCTGGGGCCAACGTCCTGACTTTC.

In its sample, this clonotype was seen a few times. DNA of the CDR3: TGTGCCAGCAGCTTAGCGGTGCGGGGCACAGATACGCAGTATTTT. Residues: CASSLAVRGTDTQYF. This chain joins TRBV7-2 and TRBJ2-3; possibly TRBD2 for D (5 bases). The germline gives CDR1 SGHTA, CDR2 FQGNSA. The V and J ends lost 0 bases and 1 base respectively, with 8 bases between them. The CDR3 totals 15 residues.

The sample holds many counts of this clonotype. The chain joins TRBV4-2 to TRBJ2-2, with 7 bases lining up with TRBD2. The CDR3 has 15 amino acids. The V gene's germline CDR1 is LGHNA and CDR2 YNFKEQ. Trimming took 2 bases from V and 6 from J; bases not matched to a gene: 6. CDR3 sequence reads: CASSQREGLAGELFF. CDR3 sequence (DNA): TGTGCCAGCAGCCAAAGGGAGGGGTTAGCCGGGGAGCTGTTTTTT.

This clonotype occurred a few times. This rearrangement joins TRBV27 to TRBJ2-7, with TRBD2 identical over 7 bases. The CDR3 contains 13 residues. The V gene's germline CDR1 is MNHEY and CDR2 SMNVEV (reference sequence). J lost 3 bases, V lost 3 bases, and 2 bases had no gene match. The CDR3 here is CASSFRGVYEQYF. DNA for the CDR3: TGTGCCAGCAGTTTTCGGGGGGTCTACGAGCAGTACTTC.

The chain is built from TRBV9 and TRBJ2-1; D remains unclear. The CDR3 is 15 amino acids. Germline CDR1 is SGDLS and CDR2 is YYNGEE. V was cut by 3 bases and J by 2 bases, with 12 bases left in between. The chain's CDR3 is CASSAPPQPYNEQFF. The CDR3 DNA sequence: TGTGCCAGCAGCGCACCACCACAACCCTACAATGAGCAGTTCTTC.

This chain joins TRBV12-3 or TRBV12-4 and TRBJ2-1; TRBD2 agrees at 9 bases. The CDR3 loop spans 16 amino acids. J was trimmed by 5 bases and V by 3 bases; bases with no gene match: 8. CDR3 residues: CASSFVLTSGDNEQFF. DNA of the CDR3: TGTGCCAGCAGTTTTGTTTTGACTAGCGGTGACAATGAGCAGTTCTTC.

In this sample, this clonotype turned up a few times. The chain carries TRBV11-2 and TRBJ1-2; 8 nucleotides agree with TRBD1. CDR3 length: 17 residues. In germline, CDR1 is SGHAT, CDR2 FQNNGV. Trimming cost V 5 bases and J 7 bases; bases outside gene matches: 18. The CDR3 here is CASSLLNYSRGRGGYTF. The DNA of the CDR3 is TGTGCCAGCAGCCTCTTGAATTATAGCAGGGGGCGAGGTGGCTACACCTTC.

This clonotype was seen more than once but under ten times. The rearrangement uses TRBV18 and TRBJ1-4, with TRBD1 as a possible D gene (6 bases). Trimming took 3 bases from V and 1 from J, leaving 9 bases between them. Germline V gives CDR1 KGHSH, CDR2 LQKENI. The CDR3 runs to 15 residues. CDR3 sequence reads: CASSPRGGTNEKLFF. The CDR3 coding sequence is TGTGCCAGCTCACCCCGAGGGGGAACTAATGAAAAACTGTTTTTT.

This clonotype was counted ten times or more. The rearrangement uses TRBV28 and TRBJ1-2; TRBD1 agrees at 10 bases. The CDR3 runs 15 residues. J gave up 4 bases and V 6 bases, and 8 bases lay outside the gene matches. Germline CDR1 and CDR2: MDHEN and SYDVKM. The CDR3 region has the DNA TGTGCCAGCAGCTCCGGGACAGGGGCTCCCTATGGCTACACCTTC. The encoded protein is CASSSGTGAPYGYTF.

The rearrangement uses TRBV12-3 or TRBV12-4 and TRBJ1-1, with D uncertain. CDR3 length equals 11 residues. The ends were cut back, 3 bases at V and 8 bases at J, with 7 bases in the middle. The CDR3 is CASSFASEAFF. The CDR3 bases are TGTGCCAGCAGTTTCGCGTCGGAAGCTTTCTTT.